These 10 T cell receptor beta chains were all obtained from the same sample, sequenced in a study of response to subunit inactivated influenza vaccine. TCRdb itself ran the RT-PCR reads through MiXCR, one entry per CDR3 protein. The profile shows more than 600,000 distinct CDR3 sequences, about 18% of them singletons. The sequences come from PBMCs from blood, collected less than 6 days after vaccination. The receptors derive from a middle-aged man who received an inactivated influenza vaccine.

This chain connects TRBV10-3 to TRBJ2-7, with D unclear. V lost 0 bases to trimming and J lost 3 bases, with 3 bases between them. The CDR3 consists of 12 residues. Germline CDR1 and CDR2: ENHRY and SYGVKD. This chain's CDR3 is CAISESIYEQYF. The CDR3 DNA is TGTGCCATCAGTGAGTCAATCTACGAGCAGTACTTC.

V is TRBV10-3 and J is TRBJ2-3, with TRBD2 matching over 14 bases. This CDR3 has 15 residues. Germline CDR1 ENHRY, CDR2 SYGVKD. J was trimmed by 5 bases and V by 11 bases; bases with no gene match: 9. CDR3 residues: CAVRLAGGLQDTQYF. CDR3 sequence (DNA): TGTGCCGTAAGACTAGCGGGGGGGCTTCAAGATACGCAGTATTTT.

This clonotype was counted a few times. The rearrangement links TRBV24-1 to TRBJ2-1; 11 bases map to TRBD2. Germline V gives CDR1 KGHDR, CDR2 SFDVKD. This CDR3 contains 15 residues. V dropped 6 bases and J dropped 7; count of bases not matched to a gene: 7. The CDR3 DNA follows: TGTGCCACCAGTCATAGCGGGAGGGAGAGGAATGAGCAGTTCTTC. It specifies CATSHSGRERNEQFF.

The chain combines TRBV2 with TRBJ2-2; 7 positions agree with TRBD1. V was clipped by 4 bases and J by 5 bases; unmatched bases: 7. CDR1 and CDR2 (germline): SNHLY, FYNNEI. CDR3 length: 15 residues. CDR3 in DNA: TGTGCCAGCAGTGTCTCGACAGGGCGTACCGGGGAGCTGTTTTTT. As protein: CASSVSTGRTGELFF.

This clonotype was counted many times. The CDR3, as DNA: TGTGCCAGCAGCTTAGACGGGACAGCCTACGAGCAGTACTTC. As protein: CASSLDGTAYEQYF. This chain joins TRBV7-9 and TRBJ2-7; TRBD1 aligns across 7 bases. The CDR3 covers 14 residues. Germline V gives CDR1 SEHNR, CDR2 FQNEAQ (reference sequence). With 1 base clipped from V and 2 bases from J, the junction kept 2 bases outside the gene matches.

This clonotype has just a few counts. V gene TRBV2 combines with J gene TRBJ2-7; TRBD1 aligns across 8 bases. This CDR3 is 13 amino acids long. V gave up 7 bases and J gave up 4 bases; unmatched junction bases: 6. Per germline, CDR1 SNHLY and CDR2 FYNNEI. The CDR3 loop reads CASTLGQAYEQYF. The CDR3 region has the DNA TGTGCCAGCACCCTGGGACAGGCTTACGAGCAGTACTTC.

This chain uses TRBV6-1 with TRBJ1-4; 7 bases are a match to TRBD1. With V trimmed by 5 bases and J by 8 bases, 11 bases remained unmatched. The CDR3 sequence is 15 residues long. Looked up from germline, CDR1 is MNHNS and CDR2 is SASEGT. The CDR3 region has the DNA TGTGCCAGCAGTAGCGCAGCAGGGGGAAAAGAAAAACTGTTTTTT. The encoded protein is CASSSAAGGKEKLFF.

The chain combines TRBV20-1 with TRBJ2-1; D gene uncertain. The germline V gene has CDR1 DFQATT and CDR2 SNEGSKA (reference sequence). CDR3 length equals 11 residues. V lost 5 bases and J lost 5, with 7 bases in between. Here the CDR3 DNA reads TGCAGTGCTCCTCTGGACAATGAGCAGTTCTTC. It is translated as CSAPLDNEQFF.

This clonotype was seen only a few times. In DNA form, the CDR3 reads TGTGCCAGCAGTTCAAACCATTTCCGGAGCTCCTACAATGAGCAGTTCTTC. The encoded protein is CASSSNHFRSSYNEQFF. The chain uses TRBV7-2 and TRBJ2-1; no firm D call. Germline V CDR1 and CDR2: SGHTA, FQGNSA. There are 17 residues in the CDR3. V lost 6 bases to trimming and J lost 0 bases, with 18 bases between them.

This clonotype has only a few counts. The chain carries TRBV5-4 and TRBJ1-4; 11 bases map to TRBD1. The CDR3 runs 14 residues. The V and J ends lost 2 bases and 8 bases, in that order; junction bases with no gene match: 2. From germline, CDR1 is SGHNT and CDR2 YYREEE (reference sequence). As DNA, the CDR3 is TGTGCCAGCAGCTTTCGGGACAGGGGGGAAAAACTGTTTTTT. Amino acid sequence: CASSFRDRGEKLFF.